Listed below are T cell receptor beta chains from one sample, sequenced in a study of blood T cell repertoires in COVID-19. Some clones are missing from TCRdb's copy, which holds only in-frame ones; the method was immunoSEQ multiplex PCR. The data hold about 83,000 clones, with roughly 80% observed a single time. What was sequenced was peripheral blood. The receptors were gathered from a woman of 80 years or more with acute or convalescent COVID-19. CDR3s include the opening cysteine and the closing phenylalanine or tryptophan. Fields, in order: J gene, V gene, CDR3 protein.

>TRBJ1-2|TRBV6-6
CASSYLQGAGGYTF
>TRBJ2-2|TRBV3-1/TRBV3-2
CASSDRLAGGPGELFF
>TRBJ1-6|TRBV6-2/TRBV6-3
CASSYSLRQGLLNSPLHF
>TRBJ2-3|TRBV9
CASSPLRGRGDTQYF
>TRBJ1-1|TRBV6-1
CASGAGVNTEAFF
>TRBJ1-2|TRBV5-1
CASSSAGTAYGYTF
>TRBJ1-4|TRBV7-8
CASSAYGQGGNEKLFF
>TRBJ2-7|TRBV30
CAWTEEGTSGDEQYF
>TRBJ2-5|TRBV28
CASSLGGGETQYF
>TRBJ2-5|TRBV5-1
CASRQGTAEETQYF
>TRBJ2-1|TRBV4-1
CASRARGDTYNEQFF
>TRBJ1-5|TRBV19
CASRSVYPLIPHQPQHF
>TRBJ2-7|TRBV5-1
CASSLSWGGSYEQYF
>TRBJ1-1|TRBV4-3
CASSQDIGGVEAFF
>TRBJ2-3|TRBV30
CAWSFPGLAGGQGTQYF
>TRBJ1-6|TRBV5-1
CASSLTTEGDSPLHF
>TRBJ1-6|TRBV6-1
CASSGTGGPGSSPLHF
>TRBJ1-3|TRBV19
CASSHLGTLGLSGNTIYF
>TRBJ2-2|TRBV6-2/TRBV6-3
CASSRAREFTGELFF
>TRBJ2-5|TRBV12-5
CASAWGGAGPQYF
>TRBJ1-2|TRBV15
CATSRGDSGWYGYTF
>TRBJ2-5|TRBV29-1
CSVAPSGDQETQYF
>TRBJ2-3|TRBV7-8
CASSLWTSGGTDTQYF
>TRBJ2-3|TRBV4-2
CASSQESRRGLSTDTQYF
>TRBJ2-3|TRBV19
CASRGAQPQPDTQYF
>TRBJ2-3|TRBV19
CASSRSRKGTSGSTDTQYF
>TRBJ2-7|TRBV11-2
CASSPGTGFEQYF